This TCR beta chain was obtained from a study of T cells in localized non-small cell lung cancer (dated by TCRdb to about 2020). A note on the overall study: T cell repertoires of about 240 early-stage NSCLC patients were analyzed, with tumors being compared against uninvolved tumor-adjacent lungs. A mean age of around 66 years was recorded for the NSCLC patients, of whom approximately 130 were male and around 100 were female. All 240 or so NSCLC patients in the cohort were treatment-naive and had localized lung tumors that were resected.

TCR beta CDR3 regions were sequenced from DNA using the immunoSEQ Assay. In the authors' own workflow: T cell density was computed as TCR beta template counts normalized to usable DNA estimated by amplifying housekeeping genes. Richness was estimated with the preseqR package, extrapolating to 400,000 templates for PBMC samples and 120,000 templates for tissue samples. Clonality was defined by subtracting Pielou's evenness from one. Differential abundance testing on productive amino-acid clonotypes, with a minimum total count of 5 and an alpha of 0.1, was used to identify tissue-enriched TCRs. Repertoire overlap between compartments was quantified with the Jaccard Index and Morisita Overlap Index. GLIPH grouped TCR beta CDR3s together with public tetramer-defined viral CDR3s, and a viral motif had to include at least three viral sequences and also show V-gene enrichment. Here the immuneACCESS table is served through TCRdb, limited to in-frame sequences with V and J called. Missing clones are a known gap in these copies; in checked studies unresolved V genes cover under half, and the rest lacks a known reason. V, J and clone size derive from that table, while D and trimming were established from the DNA sequence. The sample table shows 75,000 to 80,000 clones, and approximately 80% are seen once. The ten largest clonotypes hold nearly 9.5% of the sample.

A note on this clone: The specificity of this receptor is unknown. Within one base of it there is no much larger clone, and no base qualities were kept.

At diagnosis, tumor, uninvolved tumor-adjacent lung and peripheral blood were collected and then preserved as a mix of FFPE and fresh-frozen material. For TCR repertoire profiling, blood samples were analyzed as peripheral blood mononuclear cells. The paper's findings and limits, for the study overall: Higher blood T cell density associated with longer overall survival, while higher adjacent-lung clonality associated with shorter survival. The highest T cell clonality was observed in uninvolved tumor-adjacent lung, where clonality exceeded that of tumor, suggesting that antigenic responses were more focused in uninvolved tumor-adjacent lung. A median of around 57 of the top 100 tumor clones turned up in the paired uninvolved adjacent lung, and roughly 30 of those clones also ranked among the top 100 of that same adjacent lung. Because multi-region tumor sequencing was not done, intratumor heterogeneity could not be ruled out. Because of the exploratory design, TCR variables were selected using unadjusted p-values without false-discovery rate correction.

Sequences were derived from peripheral blood, sampled before any cancer treatment. This clonotype was sampled from a female donor at least 60 years old with stage I lung adenocarcinoma.

CDR3 region: CASSQRRESYEQYF. The sequenced DNA is TGTGCCAGCTCACAGCGAAGGGAGTCCTACGAGCAGTACTTC. This chain joins TRBV18 to TRBJ2-7; the D segment could be TRBD2, given 5 matching bases. CDR3 length: 14 amino acids, cysteine to phenylalanine. The read is trimmed to its CDR3 DNA, 42 bases read in frame from base 1. For CDR1 and CDR2, the germline V gene lists KGHSH and LQKENI. V is shortened by 4 bases, J by 1 base, and the region joining them spans 11 bases.